This is a list of T cell receptor beta chains from one sample in a study of T cell clones after liver transplantation. Method: immunoSEQ multiplex PCR; TCRdb's copy keeps in-frame clones and lacks some. The sample lists 65,000 to 80,000 clones, over 80% seen once, with 2.5% to 3% in the top ten. Sequenced material: CD4+ T cells from blood, taken at the 22-month timepoint. The source of these receptors is a human patient who received a liver transplant. Some T cells may originate from the graft donor. Both conserved end residues are trimmed from each CDR3. Size is stated for part of the rows, as once, few or many counts, or as a class when the clone is expanded.

cdr3_aa: ASSQEAQGKSSYNSPLH
v_call: TRBV4-2
clone_size: -

cdr3_aa: ASSQVHGGGNQPQH
v_call: TRBV4-3
clone_size: -

cdr3_aa: ASSLAQGYEQY
v_call: TRBV7-8
clone_size: -

cdr3_aa: ASSTPSQGIKYGYT
v_call: TRBV5-6
clone_size: -

cdr3_aa: ATRPQGGELF
v_call: TRBV6-1
clone_size: -

cdr3_aa: ASSLDDRTSGNTIY
v_call: TRBV11-3
clone_size: many

cdr3_aa: AIRPGGPYGYT
v_call: TRBV10-3
clone_size: -

cdr3_aa: ASSVNPGQGGAGELF
v_call: TRBV9
clone_size: -

cdr3_aa: AIQVAFNTEAF
v_call: TRBV10-3
clone_size: -

cdr3_aa: ASSLDVREQY
v_call: TRBV11-2
clone_size: -

cdr3_aa: ASSLRGVNEQF
v_call: TRBV11-3
clone_size: -

cdr3_aa: ASSITGWDRDAGELF
v_call: TRBV19
clone_size: -

cdr3_aa: AIKEYLMNTEAF
v_call: TRBV10-3
clone_size: once

cdr3_aa: ASFKVIYGYT
v_call: TRBV6-5
clone_size: -

cdr3_aa: ASSLTSETQY
v_call: TRBV7-2
clone_size: -

cdr3_aa: ASSFGPGASGADTQY
v_call: TRBV5-6
clone_size: -

cdr3_aa: SVGDQPQH
v_call: TRBV29-1
clone_size: -

cdr3_aa: ASSEGTRSGNTIY
v_call: TRBV14
clone_size: -

cdr3_aa: ASSQGAGPTLNTEAF
v_call: TRBV4-1
clone_size: -

cdr3_aa: ASSYRGQGNTIY
v_call: TRBV5-1
clone_size: -

cdr3_aa: ASSLGRTEGFEQF
v_call: TRBV11-3
clone_size: once

cdr3_aa: ASSPGERVENEQF
v_call: TRBV7-2
clone_size: once

cdr3_aa: ASSSPPLGSGNTIY
v_call: TRBV7-8
clone_size: -

cdr3_aa: ASLGQGNQPQH
v_call: TRBV2
clone_size: -

cdr3_aa: ASTLPSQTQY
v_call: TRBV19
clone_size: -

cdr3_aa: ASRLVDHNEQF
v_call: TRBV6-1
clone_size: -

cdr3_aa: SAPLAGTQY
v_call: TRBV20-1
clone_size: -

cdr3_aa: ASSPPGETQY
v_call: TRBV18
clone_size: -

cdr3_aa: ASTLPGLGSREQY
v_call: TRBV28
clone_size: -

cdr3_aa: ASSSRTSGQETQY
v_call: TRBV5-4
clone_size: -

cdr3_aa: ASSRAPGPNTEAF
v_call: TRBV4-1
clone_size: medium-sized

cdr3_aa: AITRGGYNEQF
v_call: TRBV28
clone_size: -

cdr3_aa: ASSSSGPQGGYT
v_call: TRBV28
clone_size: few

cdr3_aa: ASSLRGATDTEAF
v_call: TRBV7-9
clone_size: -

cdr3_aa: ASSLTTNEKLF
v_call: TRBV28
clone_size: once